These 17 T cell receptor beta chains were sequenced from one sample in a study of CD8 T cells in Susac syndrome. Random-hexamer reverse transcription was applied to roughly 0.5 to 1 ug RNA. TCRdb processed the immunoSEQ multiplex PCR reads anew with MiXCR; each CDR3 protein has one entry. The sample carries 150,000 to 200,000 distinct CDR3 sequences, over 85% recorded once. The sequencing sample was made of CD4+ T cells from PBMCs. The source of these receptors is a human donor in good health.

The CDR3 DNA sequence: TGCAGCGTGGCAGGGACAGTTTTGGGTAGCACAGATACGCAGTATTTT. Encoded protein: CSVAGTVLGSTDTQYF. The rearrangement uses TRBV29-1 and TRBJ2-3; 7 nucleotides match TRBD1. Germline trimming cut 6 bases from V and 0 bases from J; bases unmatched to any gene: 12. Germline V gene lookup returns CDR1 SQVTM and CDR2 ANQGSEA. CDR3 size: 16 residues.

The rearrangement links TRBV5-1 to TRBJ2-1, with D possibly TRBD2 on 6 matching bases. From germline, CDR1 is SGHRS and CDR2 YFSETQ. The CDR3 extends over 15 amino acids. Trimming cost V 4 bases and J 8 bases, with 19 bases left between them. This CDR3 is CASSRSSRGRDEQFF. The CDR3 DNA reads as TGCGCCAGCAGCCGCTCTTCGCGGGGTAGGGATGAGCAGTTCTTC.

The V and J genes are TRBV10-3 and TRBJ1-1, with D unresolved. The CDR3 length is 13 residues. Germline V gene data show CDR1 as ENHRY and CDR2 as SYGVKD. V was clipped by 8 bases and J by 3 bases, with 13 bases between them. CDR3 amino acids: CAIGAGGDTEAFF. Written as DNA, the CDR3 is TGTGCCATCGGTGCGGGAGGAGACACTGAAGCTTTCTTT.

The chain combines TRBV6-5 with TRBJ2-1; tentative D call: TRBD2 (6 bases). CDR3 length: 14 amino acids. CDR1 MNHEY and CDR2 SVGAGI come from the germline V gene. V shed 8 bases and J shed 2 bases, with 13 bases lying between them. In nucleotides, the CDR3 is TGTGCCAGCCGGTTTGGGGGGACCTACAATGAGCAGTTCTTC. This sequence encodes CASRFGGTYNEQFF.

V and J are TRBV28 and TRBJ2-4, with D perhaps TRBD1 or TRBD2 (5 bases each). V lost 1 base and J 6 bases, leaving 13 bases between the germline ends. CDR3 size: 15 residues. Germline V gene data show CDR1 as MDHEN and CDR2 as SYDVKM. CDR3 nucleotide sequence: TGTGCCAGCAGTTTATCGGGGCTTGCTGGAAACATTCAGTACTTC. It translates to CASSLSGLAGNIQYF.

The chain has TRBV10-3 and TRBJ2-3; D not resolved. Germline CDR1 ENHRY, CDR2 SYGVKD. Trimming pared 2 bases from V and 6 bases from J, leaving 12 bases between. CDR3 length: 14 amino acids. The CDR3 reads CAISEPFNGDTQYF. CDR3 bases: TGTGCCATCAGTGAGCCCTTTAACGGGGATACGCAGTATTTT.

This clonotype was seen only once. The chain links TRBV28 to TRBJ1-1; D is ambiguous. Germline V gene data show CDR1 as MDHEN and CDR2 as SYDVKM. Trimming stripped 3 bases from V and 1 base from J, with 6 bases between. This CDR3 is built from 13 residues. The CDR3 DNA follows: TGTGCCAGCAGTTTTGGGGAGAACACTGAAGCTTTCTTT. As protein: CASSFGENTEAFF.

V is TRBV4-3 and J is TRBJ2-3, with 7 bases fitting TRBD1. This CDR3 is 13 amino acids long. Germline CDR1 LGHNA, CDR2 YSLEER. Trimming at V came to 1 base and at J to 9 bases, leaving 4 bases not matched to a gene. CDR3 protein: CASSQGEGGTQYF. The CDR3 DNA reads as TGCGCCAGCAGCCAAGGGGAAGGGGGCACGCAGTATTTT.

The J gene is TRBJ2-2, the V gene TRBV12-3 or TRBV12-4; a weak D match, TRBD1 (6 bases). Trimming cost V 3 bases and J 5 bases, with 10 bases left between them. The CDR3 contains 14 residues. The CDR3 spells CASSFQGQTGELFF. CDR3 bases: TGTGCCAGCAGTTTCCAGGGGCAGACCGGGGAGCTGTTTTTT.

The chain combines TRBV6-1 with TRBJ2-7; 8 positions match TRBD2. V lost 3 bases and J lost 2; bases outside the gene matches: 9. The CDR3 has 16 residues. Germline CDR1 reads MNHNS; CDR2 reads SASEGT. The CDR3 loop reads CASSDPGTSPTYEQYF. CDR3 coding DNA: TGTGCCAGCAGTGATCCCGGGACTAGTCCTACCTACGAGCAGTACTTC.

This chain links TRBV5-4 with TRBJ2-3; TRBD2 agrees at 13 bases. CDR3 length: 17 amino acids. J gave up 0 bases and V 0 bases, and 1 base lay outside the gene matches. From germline, CDR1 is SGHNT and CDR2 YYREEE (reference sequence). The CDR3 region has the DNA TGTGCCAGCAGCTTGGGGACTAGCGGGGGCAGCACAGATACGCAGTATTTT. Translated, it gives CASSLGTSGGSTDTQYF.

This clonotype was counted a single time. The chain is built from TRBV29-1 and TRBJ2-7; D call uncertain. CDR3 length equals 12 residues. V dropped 2 bases and J dropped 2 bases, with 7 bases sitting between them. The germline CDR1 and CDR2 sequences are SQVTM and ANQGSEA. Here the CDR3 reads CSVELSAYEQYF. CDR3 coding DNA: TGCAGCGTTGAACTGTCCGCCTACGAGCAGTACTTC.

The V call is TRBV30, the J call TRBJ1-1; D might be TRBD1 (6 bases). Germline V gene lookup returns CDR1 GTSNPN and CDR2 SVGIG (reference sequence). Trimming took off 0 bases at V and 6 bases at J, with 11 bases between the two ends. The CDR3 is 13 residues long. The CDR3 loop reads CAWSVLGAAEAFF. CDR3 sequence (DNA): TGTGCCTGGAGTGTACTGGGGGCCGCTGAAGCTTTCTTT.

The chain carries TRBV5-4 and TRBJ2-3; D unclear. CDR3 length: 11 amino acids. Germline V CDR1 and CDR2: SGHNT, YYREEE (reference sequence). The CDR3 sequence: CVTRKADTQYF. DNA for the CDR3: TGTGTCACCCGAAAGGCGGATACGCAGTATTTT.

The chain's CDR3 is CASRGTGASYEQYF. CDR3 bases: TGTGCCAGTAGGGGGACTGGCGCTTCCTACGAGCAGTACTTC. The genes are TRBV2 and TRBJ2-7; the D gene could be TRBD1 or TRBD2 (6 bases each). The CDR3 is 14 residues long. Germline lookup yields CDR1 SNHLY and CDR2 FYNNEI. Trimming took off 9 bases at V and 1 base at J, with 16 bases between the two ends. Full variable domain (outside the CDR3, taken from reference TRBV2 and TRBJ2-7): EPEVTQTPSHQVTQMGQEVILRCVPISNHLYFYWYRQILGQKVEFLVSFYNNEISEKSEIFDDQFSVERPDGSNFTLKIRSTKLEDSAMYFCASRGTGASYEQYFGPGTRLTVT.

The J gene is TRBJ2-6, the V gene TRBV5-6; D not certain. V shed 0 bases and J shed 4 bases, with 8 bases lying between them. CDR3 size: 15 residues. Germline V gives CDR1 SGHDT, CDR2 YYEEEE. The CDR3 nucleotides are TGTGCCAGCAGCTTGGCGCAGGTCGGGGCCAACGTCCTGACTTTC. This gives the protein CASSLAQVGANVLTF.

This chain uses TRBV4-3 with TRBJ2-1; TRBD2 aligns across 8 bases. Per germline, CDR1 LGHNA and CDR2 YSLEER. After removal of 0 bases from V and 11 bases from J, the junction contained 9 bases not matched to a gene. The CDR3 length is 15 residues. The DNA for the CDR3 is TGCGCCAGCAGCCAAGAGTCCCTAGCGGGCCAGAAGCAGTTCTTC. Translated: CASSQESLAGQKQFF.